The next 14 T cell receptor beta chains were all read from a single sample in a study of CD4+ T cells in melanoma. Profiled with immunoSEQ multiplex PCR; TCRdb holds only in-frame clones, not every one. The sample has about 13,000 clones; roughly three quarters are singletons. Sequenced: cells from a culture (not recorded whether cultured in vitro). The receptors were gathered from a human donor with melanoma.

The CDR3 DNA reads as TGCGCCAGCAGCCCTACTAGCTCTTCGACGCAGTATTTT. Translating it yields CASSPTSSSTQYF. This chain uses TRBV10-2 with TRBJ2-3; perhaps TRBD2 as D (6 bases). Germline assignment: CDR1 WSHSY and CDR2 SAAADI. There are 13 residues in the CDR3. V shed 6 bases and J shed 9 bases, with 16 bases lying between them.

This clone turned up a few times. The rearrangement uses TRBV25-1 and TRBJ1-2; unclear D gene. From germline, CDR1 is MGHDK and CDR2 SYGVNS. The CDR3 is 15 amino acids. V lost 4 bases, J lost 4 bases, and 16 bases lay in between. The CDR3 coding sequence is TGTGCCAGCAGTGCCCCCGGCGGGCGAGTCTATGGCTACACCTTC. Its translation is CASSAPGGRVYGYTF.

This chain links TRBV9 with TRBJ1-3, with 8 bases matching TRBD1. J was trimmed by 0 bases and V by 3 bases; bases with no gene match: 8. The germline V gene has CDR1 SGDLS and CDR2 YYNGEE. The CDR3 spans 17 residues. CDR3 bases: TGTGCCAGCAGCGAACGGACAGGGCATCCCTCTGGAAACACCATATATTTT. Protein sequence: CASSERTGHPSGNTIYF.

The CDR3 DNA reads as TGTGCCAGTAGTACCGACAGGGTCTCTGAAGCTTTCTTT. Its protein is CASSTDRVSEAFF. This rearrangement joins TRBV19 to TRBJ1-1, with 7 bases fitting TRBD1. The V segment lost 4 bases and the J segment 6 bases; nucleotides outside the gene matches: 5. Looked up from germline, CDR1 is LNHDA and CDR2 is SQIVND (reference sequence). This CDR3 region has 13 residues.

The sample holds a few counts of this clone. This chain uses TRBV7-3 with TRBJ2-6; D unresolved. Trimming took off 5 bases at V and 2 bases at J, with 13 bases between the two ends. The germline gives CDR1 SGHTA, CDR2 FQGTGA. The CDR3 spans 16 residues. CDR3 protein: CASSPSKVAGANVLTF. The CDR3 bases are TGTGCCAGCAGCCCCTCAAAGGTGGCTGGGGCCAACGTCCTGACTTTC.

The chain recombines TRBV30 with TRBJ1-4; D is possibly TRBD1 (6 bases). Germline V CDR1 and CDR2: GTSNPN, SVGIG (reference sequence). V was shortened by 2 bases and J by 4 bases, with 11 bases between the two germline ends. The CDR3 spans 14 residues. In nucleotides, the CDR3 is TGTGCCTGGAGTTACAGGGCCTTTAATGAAAAACTGTTTTTT. Residues: CAWSYRAFNEKLFF.

This chain uses TRBV5-1 with TRBJ2-1; 7 positions match TRBD2. V shed 7 bases, J shed 0 bases, and the junction held 13 bases outside the gene matches. Germline loops: CDR1 SGHRS, CDR2 YFSETQ. This CDR3 contains 17 residues. The CDR3 nucleotides read TGCGCCAGCGGGGGAGAGGGAGGGCGGATCTCCTACAATGAGCAGTTCTTC. Translation gives CASGGEGGRISYNEQFF.

V gene TRBV5-4 combines with J gene TRBJ2-3, with D tentatively TRBD1 (5 bases). V dropped 2 bases and J dropped 3 bases, with 13 bases sitting between them. CDR3 length: 15 amino acids. Germline-derived CDR1 and CDR2 are SGHNT and YYREEE (reference sequence). As DNA, the CDR3 is TGTGCCAGCAGCTTCGACAGCAGAGAAACAGATACGCAGTATTTT. It translates to CASSFDSRETDTQYF.

Remarks on this clone: In the same sample, other DNA sequences code for this CDR3. The rearrangement links TRBV5-1 to TRBJ1-2; 8 bases match TRBD1. The V gene's germline CDR1 is SGHRS and CDR2 YFSETQ. CDR3 size: 15 residues. V trimming: 1 base; J trimming: 7 bases; junction bases outside the gene matches: 9. The CDR3 DNA is TGCGCCAGCAGCTTGTCAGGACAGGGTGCGAGTGGCTACACCTTC. Translating it yields CASSLSGQGASGYTF.

The CDR3 DNA is TGTGCCAGCAGCCCCCTACCCAGGGGAGGTAATCAGCCCCAGCATTTT. It translates to CASSPLPRGGNQPQHF. V is TRBV7-2 and J is TRBJ1-5, with a tentative D call TRBD1 (6 bases). Trimming took off 5 bases at V and 4 bases at J, with 18 bases between the two ends. The CDR3 has 16 amino acids. Germline V gene data show CDR1 as SGHTA and CDR2 as FQGNSA.

The chain carries TRBV5-1 and TRBJ1-4, with 8 bases identical to TRBD1. Trimming cost V 4 bases and J 6 bases; bases outside gene matches: 5. Germline CDR1 and CDR2: SGHRS and YFSETQ. The CDR3 extends over 14 amino acids. The CDR3 loop is CASSGQGLDEKLFF. The CDR3 DNA reads as TGCGCCAGCAGCGGACAGGGCCTTGATGAAAAACTGTTTTTT.

This rearrangement joins TRBV6-6 to TRBJ2-1, with 7 bases identical to TRBD2. CDR1 and CDR2 from the germline V gene are MNHNY and SVGAGI (reference sequence). Germline trimming cut 4 bases from V and 4 bases from J; bases unmatched to any gene: 1. The CDR3 spans 13 residues. DNA of the CDR3: TGTGCCAGCAGTTGGGGGGGGTACAATGAGCAGTTCTTC. Protein product: CASSWGGYNEQFF.

The rearrangement joins TRBV7-3 to TRBJ2-3; D gene ambiguous. The CDR3 consists of 13 residues. Germline CDR1 is SGHTA and CDR2 is FQGTGA. Trimming shortened V by 0 bases and J by 1 base, and 2 bases separated the two germline ends. The CDR3 sequence is CASSLTGTDTQYF. CDR3 DNA: TGTGCCAGCAGCTTAACTGGCACAGATACGCAGTATTTT.

The chain joins TRBV15 to TRBJ2-5, with TRBD1 matching 7 bases. CDR3 size: 15 residues. V lost 0 bases to trimming and J lost 3 bases; unmatched junction nucleotides: 4. Germline values: CDR1 LNHNV, CDR2 YYDKDF (reference sequence). CDR3 residues: CATSRDRGREETQYF. For the CDR3, the DNA is TGTGCCACCAGCAGAGATAGGGGGCGCGAAGAGACCCAGTACTTC. The full variable domain, completed using reference TRBV15 and TRBJ2-5, is DAMVIQNPRYQVTQFGKPVTLSCSQTLNHNVMYWYQQKSSQAPKLLFHYYDKDFNNEADTPDNFQSRRPNTSFCFLDIRSPGLGDTAMYLCATSRDRGREETQYFGPGTRLLVL.